The clone carrying this T cell receptor beta chain is judged large. The protocol was immunoSEQ multiplex PCR, while the TCRdb copy is restricted to in-frame clones and leaves out a portion. The table includes some 1,200 clones, around 12% detected once. The sample is drawn from a study of tumour-infiltrating T cells in Burkitt lymphoma. Study-level background: The Burkitt lymphoma cohort spanned all epidemiological subtypes.

The ends were cut back, 5 bases at V and 8 bases at J, with 9 bases in the middle. This CDR3 spans 11 amino acids. The V gene's germline CDR1 is MNHEY and CDR2 SVGAGI. Sequencing input: tumor tissue. The rearrangement joins TRBV6-5 to TRBJ1-1; tentatively, D is TRBD1 (5 bases). This sequence was found in a human donor with Burkitt lymphoma. CDR3 nucleotide sequence: TGTGCCAGCAGTCTCGGGGGGGAAGCTTTCTTT. This translates into CASSLGGEAFF.